This TCR beta chain originates from a study of prognosis after radiotherapy for stage I lung cancer. Study overall: Over twelve patients had newly diagnosed primary stage I lung tumors, and several had oligometastatic NSCLC after surgical resection of the primary tumor.

The ends were cut back, 3 bases at V and 9 bases at J, with 19 bases in the middle. Germline-derived CDR1 and CDR2 are LNHDA and SQIVND (reference sequence). The CDR3 is 15 amino acids. Two sampling time points were used, and around 6 milliliters of peripheral blood were drawn at each. From genomic DNA, two-round multiplex PCR was used to amplify TCR beta CDR3. Initially, in first-round PCR, primers specific to each TRBV and TRBJ gene were used. TCRdb ran MiXCR on the multiplex PCR reads and lists one entry per CDR3 protein. In the table there are about 17,000 distinct CDR3 sequences, over 15% of which are singletons. As for this clonotype: A much bigger clone sits one base away, suggesting this may be a read error.

V is TRBV19 and J is TRBJ2-3; maybe TRBD2 (6 bases). The source material was PBMCs, sampled before or after stereotactic body radiation therapy (not recorded which). This receptor was identified in a donor aged 50 or older with non-small cell lung cancer. Here the CDR3 DNA reads TGTGCCAGTAGTATGGAGGGGTGGGAATACGAAACGCAGTATTTT. Translation gives CASSMEGWEYETQYF.